One sample yielded the 22 T cell receptor beta chains listed below, sequenced in a study of cytomegalovirus exposure and HLA in healthy donors. The PCR employed 60 Vbeta primers together with 13 Jbeta primers. Libraries were prepared by immunoSEQ multiplex PCR; TCRdb keeps only in-frame clonotypes and omits some of them. The table lists some 57,000 clones, about two thirds of them singletons. The sample taken for sequencing was PBMCs. Receptors were obtained from a woman aged 55-69 years in good health and CMV-seropositive.

The chain employs TRBV6-1 and TRBJ2-5, with 7 positions matching TRBD2. V dropped 10 bases and J dropped 1; count of bases not matched to a gene: 9. The CDR3 has 14 amino acids. Looked up from germline, CDR1 is MNHNS and CDR2 is SASEGT. The CDR3, as DNA: TGTGCCAACATGGGGGGGGTGACCCAAGAGACCCAGTACTTC. Protein product: CANMGGVTQETQYF.

This chain's CDR3 is CASSPGGFGVNTEAFF. CDR3 bases: TGTGCCAGCAGTCCTGGTGGGTTCGGGGTGAACACTGAAGCTTTCTTT. This chain joins TRBV7-8 and TRBJ1-1, with D unclear. CDR1 and CDR2 from the germline V gene are SGHVS and FQNEAQ. V gave up 6 bases and J gave up 0 bases, with 17 bases separating them. The CDR3 is 16 residues long.

This CDR3 reads CASTAGLHTEAFF. The CDR3, as DNA: TGTGCCAGTACCGCCGGACTTCACACTGAAGCTTTCTTT. The chain recombines TRBV19 with TRBJ1-1, with D unclear. The CDR3 runs 13 residues. CDR1 LNHDA and CDR2 SQIVND come from the germline V gene (reference sequence). The germline V and J ends were trimmed by 7 bases and 3 bases, with 12 bases remaining between them.

The chain joins TRBV5-1 to TRBJ2-5, with 7 bases lining up with TRBD1. There are 16 residues in the CDR3. Germline CDR1 is SGHRS and CDR2 is YFSETQ. Trimming took 0 bases from V and 7 from J; bases not matched to a gene: 12. The CDR3 DNA sequence: TGCGCCAGCAGCTTGGAGGGGCAGGGGGTAGGAGGGACCCAGTACTTC. This sequence encodes CASSLEGQGVGGTQYF.

This clone turned up a few times. In DNA form, the CDR3 reads TGTGCCAGCAGCTCGGGACTAGCGGGGGGCACAGATACGCAGTATTTT. Its translation: CASSSGLAGGTDTQYF. This sequence joins TRBV7-2 and TRBJ2-3; TRBD2 agrees at 14 bases. Germline assignment: CDR1 SGHTA and CDR2 FQGNSA. Germline trimming cut 4 bases from V and 1 base from J; bases unmatched to any gene: 1. There are 16 residues in the CDR3.

This rearrangement joins TRBV7-2 to TRBJ2-1; tentative D call: TRBD2 (5 bases). Per germline, CDR1 SGHTA and CDR2 FQGNSA. The length of the CDR3 is 13 residues. Trimming removed 1 base at V and 6 bases at J, with 7 bases between. The CDR3 sequence is CASSLGTFNEQFF. The CDR3 DNA follows: TGTGCCAGCAGCTTAGGGACTTTCAATGAGCAGTTCTTC.

The J gene is TRBJ1-1, the V gene TRBV7-2; D is ambiguous. CDR1 and CDR2 (germline): SGHTA, FQGNSA. V dropped 5 bases and J dropped 0 bases, with 10 bases sitting between them. This CDR3 region has 14 residues. This CDR3 reads CASSRLHLNTEAFF. Here the CDR3 DNA reads TGTGCCAGCAGCCGCCTGCACTTGAACACTGAAGCTTTCTTT.

A word on this clone: One end of the junction is discordant with germline, which a read error may explain. Distinct nucleotide sequences in the sample also encode this CDR3. The rearrangement uses TRBV10-2 and TRBJ2-3; D may be TRBD2 (6 bases). This CDR3 region has 13 residues. Germline V CDR1 and CDR2: WSHSY, SAAADI. The CDR3 DNA reads as TGTGCCAGCAGTTACTCGGGAGAAGATACGCAGTATTTT. This codes for CASSYSGEDTQYF.

The chain employs TRBV4-2 and TRBJ1-1; 11 bases line up with TRBD1. The V segment lost 3 bases and the J segment 6 bases; nucleotides outside the gene matches: 12. The CDR3 spans 17 residues. Germline V gene lookup returns CDR1 LGHNA and CDR2 YNFKEQ. CDR3 loop: CASSQAGTGGSSPEAFF. The CDR3 nucleotides are TGTGCCAGCAGCCAGGCCGGGACAGGGGGAAGTAGTCCTGAAGCTTTCTTT.

The chain is built from TRBV10-2 and TRBJ2-1, with 13 bases identical to TRBD2. J gave up 7 bases and V 5 bases, and 2 bases lay outside the gene matches. The length of the CDR3 is 14 residues. Per germline, CDR1 WSHSY and CDR2 SAAADI. This CDR3 is CASSTSGGANEQFF. The DNA for the CDR3 is TGCGCCAGCAGTACTAGCGGGGGGGCAAATGAGCAGTTCTTC.

As for this clone: At one end, the junction sequence differs from germline, possibly due to a read error. The V and J genes are TRBV19 and TRBJ1-1; 10 bases are a match to TRBD1. CDR3 size: 13 residues. Germline loops: CDR1 LNHDA, CDR2 SQIVND (reference sequence). CDR3 protein: CASSYDRGPVQQF. CDR3 nucleotides: TGTGCCAGTAGTTATGACAGGGGGCCCGTGCAGCAATTT.

Details on this clone: This may be a read error, as it is one base from a much larger clone. This chain links TRBV7-3 with TRBJ1-2, with TRBD1 matching over 7 bases. After removal of 2 bases from V and 8 bases from J, the junction contained 14 bases not matched to a gene. The CDR3 is 16 amino acids. CDR1 is SGHTA, CDR2 FQGTGA, per germline. The DNA of the CDR3 is TGTGCCAGCAGCTTAGGTTCTTGGACAGGAGGGCGGGGCTACACCTTC. Residues: CASSLGSWTGGRGYTF.

V gene TRBV19 combines with J gene TRBJ1-2, with TRBD1 as a possible D gene (5 bases). V was pared by 3 bases and J by 6 bases, with 17 bases between. The CDR3 length is 15 residues. The V gene's germline CDR1 is LNHDA and CDR2 SQIVND (reference sequence). This CDR3 is CASSIIWQGVNGYTF. The CDR3 DNA sequence: TGTGCCAGTAGTATTATATGGCAGGGTGTAAATGGCTACACCTTC.

J is TRBJ2-1 and V is TRBV6-6, with 9 positions matching TRBD2. The V and J ends lost 6 bases and 15 bases, in that order; junction bases with no gene match: 6. The CDR3 covers 11 residues. The V gene's germline CDR1 is MNHNY and CDR2 SVGAGI (reference sequence). This chain's CDR3 is CASSPGLAGFF. The CDR3 bases are TGTGCCAGCAGCCCGGGACTAGCTGGGTTCTTC.

In this sample, this clone turned up a few times. In DNA form, the CDR3 reads TGCAGTGTCCAGGTTGAAGCTTTCTTT. Translating gives CSVQVEAFF. J is TRBJ1-1 and V is TRBV20-1; no clear D gene. Germline V lookup: CDR1 DFQATT, CDR2 SNEGSKA (reference sequence). The CDR3 is 9 residues long. Between the trimmed V and J ends, which lost 7 bases and 7 bases, there was a span of 7 bases.

The J gene is TRBJ2-7, the V gene TRBV7-2; a weak D match, TRBD1 (6 bases). V dropped 3 bases and J dropped 6 bases, with 15 bases sitting between them. The CDR3 runs to 14 residues. Germline V gene lookup returns CDR1 SGHTA and CDR2 FQGNSA. The CDR3 here is CASSLDHTGSEQYF. DNA of the CDR3: TGTGCCAGCAGCTTGGACCATACAGGGTCCGAGCAGTACTTC.

The chain carries TRBV4-1 and TRBJ2-7; no reliable D call. V lost 3 bases and J 2 bases, leaving 8 bases between the germline ends. The CDR3 totals 13 residues. Germline V gene lookup returns CDR1 MGHRA and CDR2 YSYEKL. The CDR3 DNA reads as TGCGCCAGCAGCCACTTGGAGACCTACGAGCAGTACTTC. Translation gives CASSHLETYEQYF.

For the CDR3, the DNA is TGTGCCAGTCGCGTCTCTGGGGGACAGGGCAATCAGCCCCAGCATTTT. Translating gives CASRVSGGQGNQPQHF. The chain combines TRBV19 with TRBJ1-5, with TRBD1 identical over 8 bases. Germline V gene data show CDR1 as LNHDA and CDR2 as SQIVND (reference sequence). CDR3 size: 16 residues. V shed 8 bases and J 2 bases; nucleotides not matched to a gene: 11.

This chain joins TRBV11-1 and TRBJ2-7; D is ambiguous. CDR1 is SGHAT, CDR2 FQDESV, per germline (reference sequence). Trimming took off 5 bases at V and 11 bases at J, with 13 bases between the two ends. This CDR3 has 11 amino acids. The CDR3 reads CASSHSEVKYF. Written as DNA, the CDR3 is TGTGCCAGCAGCCATTCAGAGGTCAAGTACTTC.

V is TRBV5-1 and J is TRBJ1-2; D possibly corresponds to TRBD1 (6 bases). This CDR3 spans 15 amino acids. Germline CDR1 is SGHRS and CDR2 is YFSETQ. The ends were cut back, 4 bases at V and 3 bases at J, with 16 bases in the middle. CDR3 residues: CASSQRTDGDYGYTF. DNA of the CDR3: TGCGCCAGCAGCCAAAGGACAGACGGAGACTATGGCTACACCTTC. The complete variable domain, with remaining parts taken from reference TRBV5-1 and TRBJ1-2, reads KAGVTQTPRYLIKTRGQQVTLSCSPISGHRSVSWYQQTPGQGLQFLFEYFSETQRNKGNFPGRFSGRQFSNSRSEMNVSTLELGDSALYLCASSQRTDGDYGYTFGSGTRLTVV.

The V gene is TRBV7-2, the J gene TRBJ1-5; D gene ambiguous. The CDR3 spans 16 residues. Germline CDR1 is SGHTA and CDR2 is FQGNSA. Between the trimmed V and J ends, which lost 0 bases and 0 bases, there was a span of 9 bases. The chain's CDR3 is CASSLAGRNSNQPQHF. The CDR3, as DNA: TGTGCCAGCAGCTTAGCCGGGAGAAATAGCAATCAGCCCCAGCATTTT.

J is TRBJ2-1 and V is TRBV4-3; D possibly corresponds to TRBD2 (6 bases). There are 14 residues in the CDR3. Looked up from germline, CDR1 is LGHNA and CDR2 is YSLEER. Trimming stripped 0 bases from V and 9 bases from J, with 12 bases between. CDR3 residues: CASSQDSTSFEQFF. Written as DNA, the CDR3 is TGCGCCAGCAGCCAAGACTCTACTAGCTTTGAGCAGTTCTTC.